This T cell receptor (beta chain) is drawn from a study of T cell changes during pregnancy in multiple sclerosis. There are 14 residues in the CDR3. In germline, CDR1 is MNHNS, CDR2 SASEGT. The ends lost 4 bases at V and 2 bases at J; junction bases unmatched: 4. The data were produced by immunoSEQ multiplex PCR, yet TCRdb's version contains in-frame clones alone and is incomplete. The sample lists tens of thousands of clones, around nine tenths occurring once. This TCR derives from a female donor in good health, enrolled as a control in a pregnancy study. This material consisted of CD4+ T cells from peripheral blood mononuclear cells, taken in the second trimester of pregnancy. The rearrangement joins TRBV6-1 to TRBJ1-2; 7 bases are a match to TRBD1. CDR3 DNA: TGTGCCAGCAGTGCAGAGACAGGGAACTATGGCTACACCTTC. This codes for CASSAETGNYGYTF.